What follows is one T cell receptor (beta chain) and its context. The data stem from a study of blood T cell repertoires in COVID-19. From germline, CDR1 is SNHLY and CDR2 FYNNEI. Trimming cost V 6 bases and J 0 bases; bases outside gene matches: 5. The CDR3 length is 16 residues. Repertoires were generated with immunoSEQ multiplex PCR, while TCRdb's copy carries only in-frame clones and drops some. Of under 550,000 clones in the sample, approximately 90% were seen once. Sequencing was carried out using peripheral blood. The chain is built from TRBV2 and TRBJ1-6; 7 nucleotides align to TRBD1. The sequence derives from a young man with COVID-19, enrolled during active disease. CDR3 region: CASRTGPSSYNSPLHF. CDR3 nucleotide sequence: TGTGCCAGCAGGACAGGGCCGAGCTCCTATAATTCACCCCTCCACTTT.